Listed below are T cell receptor beta chains from one sample, sequenced in a study of T-cell memory formation after mild COVID-19. From the 5' RACE reads, TCRdb called clonotypes with MiXCR, one entry per CDR3 protein. The sample shows about 210,000 distinct CDR3 sequences, about 27% of them seen only once. The source material was PBMCs or a T cell subset sorted from them (not recorded which). All receptors derive from an adult woman who had mild COVID-19 (a few samples of this study predate the infection). Cell type and time point are not known. CDR3s include the opening cysteine and the closing phenylalanine or tryptophan. The order of the fields is J gene, CDR3 length, D gene, V gene, clone size, CDR3 protein, CDR3 DNA. The D gene is left open where the match is weak. Size is omitted from some rows. Given values are once, few, many or a class for expanded clones.

>TRBJ1-2|13|-|TRBV18|few
CASSPGINGGYTF
TGTGCCAGCTCACCTGGAATAAATGGGGGCTACACCTTC
>TRBJ2-4|12|-|TRBV6-2/TRBV6-3|-
CASGGSKNIQYF
TGTGCCAGCGGGGGGTCCAAAAACATTCAGTACTTC
>TRBJ2-7|16|-|TRBV25-1|few
CASSAGWLRKGNEQYF
TGTGCCAGCAGTGCCGGATGGCTAAGGAAGGGCAACGAGCAGTACTTC
>TRBJ2-6|13|-|TRBV3-1|-
CASKSSGANVLTF
TGTGCCAGCAAAAGCTCTGGGGCCAACGTCCTGACTTTC
>TRBJ1-5|12|-|TRBV30|-
CAWSPHNQPQHF
TGTGCCTGGAGTCCCCACAATCAGCCCCAGCATTTT
>TRBJ2-3|16|-|TRBV5-1|-
CASSSPSGARTDTQYF
TGCGCCAGCAGCTCCCCCTCGGGGGCCCGCACAGATACGCAGTATTTT
>TRBJ2-3|24|TRBD2|TRBV12-3/TRBV12-4|-
CASSLALSAGFGTSVLGDTDTQYF
TGTGCCAGCAGTCTCGCCCTGAGTGCGGGATTCGGGACTAGCGTGCTTGGAGACACAGATACGCAGTATTTT
>TRBJ1-1|13|-|TRBV20-1|-
CSARGRLNTEAFF
TGCAGTGCTAGAGGACGGCTGAACACTGAAGCTTTCTTT
>TRBJ2-2|11|-|TRBV5-1|-
CASSSNMELFF
TGCGCCAGCAGCTCAAACATGGAGCTGTTTTTT
>TRBJ1-2|16|TRBD1|TRBV5-1|-
CASSLETGVSNYGYTF
TGCGCCAGCAGCTTGGAGACAGGGGTCTCTAACTATGGCTACACCTTC
>TRBJ1-1|14|TRBD1|TRBV5-6|few
CASSLRYRGTEAFF
TGTGCCAGCAGCTTACGATACAGGGGCACTGAAGCTTTCTTT
>TRBJ2-7|15|TRBD2|TRBV5-5|-
CASSYGAGAGDEQYF
TGTGCCAGCAGCTACGGAGCGGGGGCCGGAGACGAGCAGTACTTC
>TRBJ2-1|16|TRBD1|TRBV4-1|few
CASSQAGTGFYNEQFF
TGCGCCAGCAGCCAAGCCGGGACAGGGTTTTACAATGAGCAGTTCTTC
>TRBJ1-1|13|-|TRBV7-9|-
CASSLVGRGEAFF
TGTGCCAGCAGCTTAGTCGGCAGGGGTGAAGCTTTCTTT
>TRBJ2-1|10|TRBD2|TRBV20-1|medium-sized
CSAGTSGEFF
TGCAGTGCGGGGACTAGCGGAGAGTTCTTC
>TRBJ1-2|14|TRBD1|TRBV5-6|-
CASSSTGATYGYTF
TGTGCCAGCAGCTCCACAGGGGCCACCTATGGCTACACCTTC
>TRBJ1-6|17|TRBD1|TRBV2|-
CASSAFELEGANSPLHF
TGTGCCAGCAGCGCGTTTGAATTGGAGGGGGCGAATTCACCCCTCCACTTT
>TRBJ2-2|16|-|TRBV18|-
CASSLKAQGNTGELFF
TGTGCCAGCTCCCTCAAGGCACAGGGGAACACCGGGGAGCTGTTTTTT
>TRBJ2-2|16|-|TRBV5-1|-
CASSPLPGMVSGELFF
TGCGCCAGCAGCCCCCTCCCGGGAATGGTCTCCGGGGAGCTGTTTTTT
>TRBJ2-1|15|TRBD2|TRBV12-3/TRBV12-4|few
CASRASGRGVNEQFF
TGTGCCAGCAGGGCTAGCGGGAGGGGGGTGAATGAGCAGTTCTTC
>TRBJ2-1|16|TRBD1|TRBV7-8|-
CASSSPQGARYNEQFF
TGTGCCAGCAGCTCCCCCCAGGGGGCGCGGTACAATGAGCAGTTCTTC
>TRBJ1-2|14|-|TRBV6-5|-
CASSYSDGYYGYTF
TGTGCCAGCAGTTACTCGGACGGGTACTATGGCTACACCTTC
>TRBJ2-6|14|-|TRBV7-6|-
CASSLNSGANVLTF
TGTGCCAGCAGCTTAAACTCTGGGGCCAACGTCCTGACTTTC
>TRBJ2-1|14|-|TRBV11-2|few
CASSLEAGYNEQFF
TGTGCCAGCAGCTTAGAAGCCGGGTACAATGAGCAGTTCTTC
>TRBJ2-6|14|-|TRBV6-2/TRBV6-3|few
CASSYASGANVLTF
TGTGCCAGCAGTTACGCCTCTGGGGCCAACGTCCTGACTTTC
>TRBJ2-7|13|-|TRBV5-6|few
CASSFWAGDEQYF
TGTGCCAGCAGCTTCTGGGCAGGGGACGAGCAGTACTTC
>TRBJ2-2|15|TRBD2|TRBV10-3|few
CAISGLAGLNGELFF
TGTGCCATCAGTGGGCTAGCGGGTCTGAACGGGGAGCTGTTTTTT
>TRBJ1-4|15|-|TRBV5-1|few
CASSLGQDTNEKLFF
TGCGCCAGCAGCTTGGGACAGGACACCAATGAAAAACTGTTTTTT
>TRBJ2-5|14|TRBD1|TRBV7-6|few
CASSRRTGEETQYF
TGTGCCAGCAGCCGACGGACAGGGGAAGAGACCCAGTACTTC
>TRBJ2-7|15|-|TRBV3-1|-
CASSQDIDSSYEQYF
TGTGCCAGCAGCCAAGACATAGATAGCTCCTACGAGCAGTACTTC
>TRBJ1-1|17|-|TRBV20-1|-
CSAAKRRVGALNTEAFF
TGCAGTGCTGCAAAGCGAAGGGTTGGTGCGTTGAACACTGAAGCTTTCTTT
>TRBJ1-1|13|-|TRBV3-1|few
CASSQPPNTEAFF
TGTGCCAGCAGCCAACCCCCGAACACTGAAGCTTTCTTT
>TRBJ1-2|14|-|TRBV12-3/TRBV12-4|few
CASSLLLQTGGYTF
TGTGCCAGCAGTCTCCTACTACAAACAGGGGGCTACACCTTC
>TRBJ2-7|13|-|TRBV5-5|-
CASSSGRLLEQYF
TGTGCCAGCAGCTCCGGACGGCTTCTCGAGCAGTACTTC
>TRBJ2-3|16|TRBD2|TRBV7-2|-
CASSFGVAGPTDTQYF
TGTGCCAGCAGCTTTGGGGTAGCGGGACCCACAGATACGCAGTATTTT
>TRBJ2-1|13|-|TRBV4-1|-
CASSQDGDNEQFF
TGCGCCAGCAGCCAAGATGGGGACAATGAGCAGTTCTTC
>TRBJ2-5|15|-|TRBV20-1|once
CSAAQPGANQETQYF
TGCAGTGCGGCCCAGCCAGGGGCTAACCAAGAGACCCAGTACTTC
>TRBJ1-2|13|-|TRBV11-3|few
CASSQRGIYGYTF
TGTGCCAGCAGCCAGCGGGGTATCTATGGCTACACCTTC
>TRBJ1-1|17|-|TRBV13|few
CASSKRGFGQPNTEAFF
TGTGCCAGCAGCAAAAGGGGGTTTGGACAGCCGAACACTGAAGCTTTCTTT
>TRBJ1-6|11|-|TRBV7-8|few
CASSLGSPLHF
TGTGCCAGCAGTCTCGGTTCACCCCTCCACTTT
>TRBJ2-7|14|TRBD1|TRBV9|few
CASSVGDREGEQYF
TGTGCCAGCAGCGTAGGGGACAGGGAGGGCGAGCAGTACTTC
>TRBJ2-3|17|TRBD2|TRBV10-3|few
CATARLAGTTSTDTQYF
TGTGCCACCGCGCGACTAGCGGGGACGACTAGCACAGATACGCAGTATTTT
>TRBJ1-2|13|-|TRBV27|-
CASKSLSNYGYTF
TGTGCCAGCAAGTCCCTCAGTAACTATGGCTACACCTTC
>TRBJ2-2|15|-|TRBV4-1|-
CASSQLSENTGELFF
TGCGCCAGCAGCCAACTTTCAGAGAACACCGGGGAGCTGTTTTTT
>TRBJ2-7|14|-|TRBV5-6|-
CASSQGLGGYEQYF
TGTGCCAGCAGCCAAGGGCTAGGAGGCTACGAGCAGTACTTC
>TRBJ1-1|16|-|TRBV7-6|-
CASSRVVSYGNTEAFF
TGTGCCAGCAGTCGTGTCGTTTCCTACGGGAACACTGAAGCTTTCTTT
>TRBJ2-1|17|-|TRBV19|-
CASSIWPDYLSYNEQFF
TGTGCCAGTAGTATTTGGCCCGACTACCTCTCCTACAATGAGCAGTTCTTC
>TRBJ2-5|16|TRBD1|TRBV27|few
CASSSRLGQEGETQYF
TGTGCCAGCAGTTCGCGACTGGGACAGGAGGGGGAGACCCAGTACTTC